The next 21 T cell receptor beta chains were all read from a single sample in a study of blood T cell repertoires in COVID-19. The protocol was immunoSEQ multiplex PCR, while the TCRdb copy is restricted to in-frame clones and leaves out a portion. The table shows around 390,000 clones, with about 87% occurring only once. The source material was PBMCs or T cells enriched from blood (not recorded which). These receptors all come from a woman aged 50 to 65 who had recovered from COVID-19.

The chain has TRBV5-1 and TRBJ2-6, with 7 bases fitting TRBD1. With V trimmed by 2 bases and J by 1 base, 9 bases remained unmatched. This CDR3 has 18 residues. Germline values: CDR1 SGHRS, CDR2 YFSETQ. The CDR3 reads CASSFRDRVKSGANVLTF. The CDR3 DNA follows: TGCGCCAGCAGCTTCCGGGACAGAGTTAAATCTGGGGCCAACGTCCTGACTTTC.

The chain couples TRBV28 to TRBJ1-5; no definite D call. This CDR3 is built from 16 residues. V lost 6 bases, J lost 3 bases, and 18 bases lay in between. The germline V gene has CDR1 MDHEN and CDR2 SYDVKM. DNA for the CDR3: TGTGCCAGCAGCCCCCAGAGGGTGGCCCCCAATCAGCCCCAGCATTTT. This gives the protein CASSPQRVAPNQPQHF.

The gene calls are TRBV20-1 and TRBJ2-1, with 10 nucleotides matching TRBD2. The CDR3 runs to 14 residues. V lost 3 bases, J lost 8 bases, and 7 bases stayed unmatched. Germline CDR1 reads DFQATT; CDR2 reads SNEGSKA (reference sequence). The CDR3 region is CSASSLAGIYEQFF. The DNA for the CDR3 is TGCAGTGCTAGTTCACTAGCGGGGATCTATGAGCAGTTCTTC.

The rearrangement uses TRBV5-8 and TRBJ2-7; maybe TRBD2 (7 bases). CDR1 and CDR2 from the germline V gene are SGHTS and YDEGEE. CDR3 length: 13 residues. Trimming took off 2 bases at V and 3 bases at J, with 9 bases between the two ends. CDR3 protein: CASSFGGLYEQYF. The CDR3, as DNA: TGTGCCAGCAGCTTCGGGGGGCTCTACGAGCAGTACTTC.

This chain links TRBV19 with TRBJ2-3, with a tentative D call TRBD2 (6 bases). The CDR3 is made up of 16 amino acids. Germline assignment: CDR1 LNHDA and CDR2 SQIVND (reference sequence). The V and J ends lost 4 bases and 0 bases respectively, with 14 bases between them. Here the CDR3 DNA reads TGTGCCAGTAGTAAGACCCTCGGGAGCAGCACAGATACGCAGTATTTT. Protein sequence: CASSKTLGSSTDTQYF. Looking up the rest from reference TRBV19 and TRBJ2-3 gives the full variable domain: DGGITQSPKYLFRKEGQNVTLSCEQNLNHDAMYWYRQDPGQGLRLIYYSQIVNDFQKGDIAEGYSVSREKKESFPLTVTSAQKNPTAFYLCASSKTLGSSTDTQYFGPGTRLTVL.

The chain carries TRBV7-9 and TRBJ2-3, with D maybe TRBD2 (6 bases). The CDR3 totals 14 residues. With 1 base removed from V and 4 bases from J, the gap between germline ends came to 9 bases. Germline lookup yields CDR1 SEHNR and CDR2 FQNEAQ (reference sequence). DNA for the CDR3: TGTGCCAGCAGCTTAGATCCGGGGGCAGATACGCAGTATTTT. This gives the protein CASSLDPGADTQYF.

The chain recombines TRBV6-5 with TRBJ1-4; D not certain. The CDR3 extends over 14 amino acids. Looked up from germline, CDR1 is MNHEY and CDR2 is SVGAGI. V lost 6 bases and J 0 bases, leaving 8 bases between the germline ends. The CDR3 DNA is TGTGCCAGCAGCTCCTCGTCAACTAATGAAAAACTGTTTTTT. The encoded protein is CASSSSSTNEKLFF.

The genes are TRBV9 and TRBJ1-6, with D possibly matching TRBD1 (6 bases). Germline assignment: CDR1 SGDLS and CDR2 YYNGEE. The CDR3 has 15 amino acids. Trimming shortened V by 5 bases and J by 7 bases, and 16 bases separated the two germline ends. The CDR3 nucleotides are TGTGCCAGCAGTCAATCTACCGGGACAAATTCACCCCTCCACTTT. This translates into CASSQSTGTNSPLHF.

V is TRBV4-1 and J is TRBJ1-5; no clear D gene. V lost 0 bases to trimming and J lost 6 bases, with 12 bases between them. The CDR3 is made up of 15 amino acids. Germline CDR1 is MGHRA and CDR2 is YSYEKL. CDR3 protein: CASSQEGWGGQPQHF. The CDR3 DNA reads TGCGCCAGCAGCCAAGAGGGATGGGGAGGTCAGCCCCAGCATTTT.

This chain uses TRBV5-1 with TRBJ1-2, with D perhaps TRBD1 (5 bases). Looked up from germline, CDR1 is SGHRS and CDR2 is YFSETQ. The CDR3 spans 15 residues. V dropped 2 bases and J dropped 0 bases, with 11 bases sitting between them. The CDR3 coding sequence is TGCGCCAGCAGCTTCGGTTCAGGGCCTAACTATGGCTACACCTTC. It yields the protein CASSFGSGPNYGYTF.

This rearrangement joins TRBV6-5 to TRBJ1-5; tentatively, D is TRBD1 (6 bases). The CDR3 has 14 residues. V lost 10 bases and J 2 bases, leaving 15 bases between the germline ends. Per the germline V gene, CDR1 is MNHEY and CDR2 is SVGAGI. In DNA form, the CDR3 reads TGTGCCACCACCGGGACAAACGGCAATCAGCCCCAGCATTTT. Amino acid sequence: CATTGTNGNQPQHF.

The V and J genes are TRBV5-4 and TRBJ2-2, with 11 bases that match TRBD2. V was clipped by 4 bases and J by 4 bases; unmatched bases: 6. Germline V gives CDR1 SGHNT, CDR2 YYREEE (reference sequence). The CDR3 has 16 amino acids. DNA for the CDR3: TGTGCCAGCAGCCCGGGGACTAGCGGTTCCACCGGGGAGCTGTTTTTT. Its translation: CASSPGTSGSTGELFF. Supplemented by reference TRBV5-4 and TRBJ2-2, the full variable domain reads ETGVTQSPTHLIKTRGQQVTLRCSSQSGHNTVSWYQQALGQGPQFIFQYYREEENGRGNFPPRFSGLQFPNYSSELNVNALELDDSALYLCASSPGTSGSTGELFFGEGSRLTVL.

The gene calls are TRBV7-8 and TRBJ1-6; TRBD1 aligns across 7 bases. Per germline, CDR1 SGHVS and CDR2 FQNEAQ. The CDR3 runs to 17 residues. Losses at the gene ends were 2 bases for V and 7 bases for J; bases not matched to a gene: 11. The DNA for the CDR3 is TGTGCCAGCAGCTTAATGCCGACAGGGATTAGGAATTCACCCCTCCACTTT. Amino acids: CASSLMPTGIRNSPLHF.

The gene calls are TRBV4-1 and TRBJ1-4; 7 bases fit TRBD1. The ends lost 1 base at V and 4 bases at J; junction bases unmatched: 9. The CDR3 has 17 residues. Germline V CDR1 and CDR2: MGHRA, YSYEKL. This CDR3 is CASSQVIMRQGNEKLFF. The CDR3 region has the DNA TGCGCCAGCAGCCAAGTCATTATGAGACAGGGTAATGAAAAACTGTTTTTT.

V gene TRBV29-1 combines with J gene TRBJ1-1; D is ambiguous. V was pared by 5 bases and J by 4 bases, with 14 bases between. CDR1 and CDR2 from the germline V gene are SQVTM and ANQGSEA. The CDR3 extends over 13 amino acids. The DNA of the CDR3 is TGCAGCGTTACAATCCCCGGGAGCACTGAAGCTTTCTTT. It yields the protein CSVTIPGSTEAFF.

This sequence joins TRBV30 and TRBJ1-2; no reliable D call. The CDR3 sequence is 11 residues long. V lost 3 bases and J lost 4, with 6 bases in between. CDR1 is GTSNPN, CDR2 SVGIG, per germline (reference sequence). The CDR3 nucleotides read TGTGCCTGGAGGCCGCGCTATGGCTACACCTTC. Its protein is CAWRPRYGYTF.

DNA for the CDR3: TGTGCCAGCATGACGGGGTCGTCCTACGAGCAGTACTTC. Its protein is CASMTGSSYEQYF. This chain connects TRBV28 to TRBJ2-7; maybe TRBD2 (5 bases). This CDR3 has 13 amino acids. Looked up from germline, CDR1 is MDHEN and CDR2 is SYDVKM. The V end lost 7 bases, the J end lost 1 base, and 11 bases lay between the germline ends.

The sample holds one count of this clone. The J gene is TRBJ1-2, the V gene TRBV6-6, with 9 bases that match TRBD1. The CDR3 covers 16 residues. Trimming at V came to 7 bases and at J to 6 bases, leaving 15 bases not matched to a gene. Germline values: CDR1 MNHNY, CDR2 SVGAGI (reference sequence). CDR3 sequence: CASTLPGDRARNGYTF. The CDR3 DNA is TGTGCCAGCACTTTGCCAGGGGACAGGGCGAGAAATGGCTACACCTTC.

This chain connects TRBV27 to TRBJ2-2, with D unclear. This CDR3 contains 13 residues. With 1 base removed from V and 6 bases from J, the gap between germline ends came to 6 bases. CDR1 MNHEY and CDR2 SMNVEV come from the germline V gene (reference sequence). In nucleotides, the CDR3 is TGTGCCAGCAGTTTATTCGCGCCCGGGGAGCTGTTTTTT. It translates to CASSLFAPGELFF.

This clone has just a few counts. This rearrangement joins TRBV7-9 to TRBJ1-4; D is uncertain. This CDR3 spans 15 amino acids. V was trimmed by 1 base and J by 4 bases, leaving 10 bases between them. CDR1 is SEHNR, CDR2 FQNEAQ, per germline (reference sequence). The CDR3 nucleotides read TGTGCCAGCAGCTTAGACGACGGGTTTAATGAAAAACTGTTTTTT. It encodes CASSLDDGFNEKLFF.

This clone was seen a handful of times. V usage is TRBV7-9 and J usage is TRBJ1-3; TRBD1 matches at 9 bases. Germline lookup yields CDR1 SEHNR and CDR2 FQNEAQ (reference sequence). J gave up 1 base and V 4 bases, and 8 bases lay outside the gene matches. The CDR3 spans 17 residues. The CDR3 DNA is TGTGCCAGCAGCTCTACCGGGACAGGGAGTTCTGGAAACACCATATATTTT. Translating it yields CASSSTGTGSSGNTIYF.